This T cell receptor (beta chain) was retrieved from a study of blood T cell repertoires in COVID-19. Study overall: Material from acute and convalescent COVID-19 was sourced from the United States, Italy and Spain.

The protocol was immunoSEQ multiplex PCR, while the TCRdb copy is restricted to in-frame clones and leaves out a portion. The sample consists of roughly 150,000 clones, roughly four fifths of them appearing once. Deletions cut 3 bases from V and 0 bases from J, with 9 bases between. The CDR3 is 14 residues long. Germline V lookup: CDR1 SGHTA, CDR2 FQGNSA. The sample comprised peripheral blood. This TCR was sampled from a human donor in a cohort sampled during active COVID-19. This chain connects TRBV7-2 to TRBJ2-7; D may be TRBD2 (6 bases). CDR3 region: CASSLVGSSYEQYF. The DNA of the CDR3 is TGTGCCAGCAGCTTGGTCGGGAGCTCCTACGAGCAGTACTTC.